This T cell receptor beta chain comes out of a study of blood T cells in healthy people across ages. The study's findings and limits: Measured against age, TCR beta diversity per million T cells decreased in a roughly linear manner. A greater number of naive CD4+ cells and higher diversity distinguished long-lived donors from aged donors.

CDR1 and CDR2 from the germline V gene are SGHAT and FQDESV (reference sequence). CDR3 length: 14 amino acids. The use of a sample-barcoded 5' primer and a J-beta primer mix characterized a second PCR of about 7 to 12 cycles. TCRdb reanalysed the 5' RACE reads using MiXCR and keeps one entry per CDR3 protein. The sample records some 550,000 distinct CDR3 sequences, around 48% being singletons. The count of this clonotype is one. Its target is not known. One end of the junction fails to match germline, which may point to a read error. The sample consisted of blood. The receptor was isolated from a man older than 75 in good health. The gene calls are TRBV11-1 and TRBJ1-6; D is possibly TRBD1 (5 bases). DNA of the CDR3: TGTGCCGGCAGCTTCCAGGGAAAGGCGACACCCCTCCACTTT. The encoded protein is CAGSFQGKATPLHF.